The 22 T cell receptor beta chains below come from one sample, sequenced in a study of blood T cells in healthy people across ages (dated by TCRdb to about 2015). The library was generated by 5' RACE. Sequencing was performed on an Illumina HiSeq 2500. A second PCR of roughly 6 to 11 cycles was performed with a sample-barcoded 5' primer and a J-beta primer mix. Clones were called with MiXCR by TCRdb after fastp trimmed the public reads at Q25, and only in-frame beta chains were retained. A single entry per CDR3 protein holds the most common genes and DNA from its merged rows. This sample lists around 1,700,000 distinct CDR3 sequences; roughly 30% were detected once. The ten largest account for roughly 8% of the sample. Sequencing input: blood. These receptor sequences come from a woman aged 25-40 years in good health.

The rearrangement uses TRBV6-1 and TRBJ2-1, with D tentatively TRBD1 or TRBD2 (6 bases each). Trimming shortened V by 2 bases and J by 10 bases, and 24 bases separated the two germline ends. The length of the CDR3 is 17 residues. Germline V gene data show CDR1 as MNHNS and CDR2 as SASEGT. The CDR3 sequence is CASSEYGGGLLAYEQFF. CDR3 DNA sequence: TGTGCCAGCAGTGAATATGGAGGGGGGCTGCTTGCCTACGAGCAGTTCTTC.

Many counts were recorded for this clonotype. The chain couples TRBV20-1 to TRBJ2-7, with D possibly TRBD2 on 6 matching bases. Trimming left V 6 bases short and J 0 bases short, with 12 bases between. CDR1 is DFQATT, CDR2 SNEGSKA, per germline (reference sequence). The CDR3 is 13 amino acids. Here the CDR3 reads CSAKPGVSYEQYF. Here the CDR3 DNA reads TGCAGTGCCAAACCGGGGGTCTCCTACGAGCAGTACTTC.

This clonotype appeared a single time. Mismatch with germline at one junction end may stem from a read error. The CDR3 DNA sequence: TGTGCCAGCGGTGAAGAAGGGGGCGGTGAAGCTTTCTTT. It is translated as CASGEEGGGEAFF. The rearrangement links TRBV2 to TRBJ1-1; 7 bases align to TRBD1. The CDR3 covers 13 residues. From germline, CDR1 is SNHLY and CDR2 FYNNEI.

The chain links TRBV4-2 to TRBJ2-3, with 8 positions matching TRBD2. The germline CDR1 and CDR2 sequences are LGHNA and YNFKEQ. Trimming cost V 4 bases and J 0 bases; bases outside gene matches: 6. This CDR3 has 16 residues. The CDR3: CASSPFLAGSTDTQYF. CDR3 bases: TGTGCCAGCAGCCCCTTTCTAGCGGGTAGCACAGATACGCAGTATTTT.

This clonotype was recorded once. The genes are TRBV11-3 and TRBJ2-4; D is unresolved. CDR3 length equals 12 residues. V lost 3 bases to trimming and J lost 13 bases, with 13 bases between them. Germline CDR1 is SGHNT and CDR2 is YENEEA. The chain's CDR3 is CASSFGRTEQYF. The CDR3, as DNA: TGTGCCAGCAGCTTTGGACGCACTGAGCAGTACTTC.

The CDR3, as DNA: TGTGCCAGCAGCTTAGTGGCTAGCGCAGGTACAGATACGCAGTATTTT. Its translation: CASSLVASAGTDTQYF. The rearrangement joins TRBV7-9 to TRBJ2-3, with a weak D call TRBD2 (6 bases). V lost 1 base and J lost 3, with 14 bases in between. Looked up from germline, CDR1 is SEHNR and CDR2 is FQNEAQ (reference sequence). The CDR3 is 16 amino acids.

There are a few counts of this clonotype. This sequence joins TRBV5-1 and TRBJ2-4; 9 bases fit TRBD1. With V trimmed by 0 bases and J by 5 bases, 3 bases remained unmatched. Germline CDR1 is SGHRS and CDR2 is YFSETQ. CDR3 length equals 15 residues. Here the CDR3 DNA reads TGCGCCAGCAGCTTGGAAGGGACAGGGCAAAACATTCAGTACTTC. Amino acid sequence: CASSLEGTGQNIQYF.

The V call is TRBV20-1, the J call TRBJ2-1; D gene ambiguous. Germline CDR1 and CDR2: DFQATT and SNEGSKA (reference sequence). The CDR3 sequence is 16 residues long. CDR3 loop: CSLPDPYPGSYNEQFF. Written as DNA, the CDR3 is TGCAGCCTACCGGACCCCTACCCCGGCTCCTACAATGAGCAGTTCTTC.

V is TRBV10-3 and J is TRBJ2-1; 11 positions agree with TRBD2. This CDR3 has 14 residues. V shed 11 bases, J shed 9 bases, and the junction held 12 bases outside the gene matches. Germline V lookup: CDR1 ENHRY, CDR2 SYGVKD. The CDR3 sequence: CAAATSGGDSEQFF. CDR3 coding DNA: TGTGCCGCTGCAACTAGCGGGGGAGACAGTGAGCAGTTCTTC.

The chain links TRBV12-3 or TRBV12-4 to TRBJ2-7, with 10 bases that match TRBD1. CDR3 length: 14 residues. V lost 8 bases and J lost 3; bases outside the gene matches: 7. CDR3 sequence (DNA): TGTGCCAGCGGTGACAGGGGGCGTAGCTACGAGCAGTACTTC. Residues: CASGDRGRSYEQYF.

This clonotype appeared a few times. V is TRBV7-9 and J is TRBJ2-5; perhaps D is TRBD1 or TRBD2 (5 bases each). The CDR3 is 14 residues long. Germline V gene sequence: CDR1 SEHNR, CDR2 FQNEAQ (reference sequence). V was trimmed by 5 bases and J by 6 bases, leaving 16 bases between them. The chain's CDR3 is CASSPLGDRQTQYF. The CDR3 DNA follows: TGTGCCAGCAGCCCCCTCGGGGACCGACAGACCCAGTACTTC.

The V call is TRBV11-2, the J call TRBJ2-2, with a tentative D call TRBD2 (5 bases). CDR1 is SGHAT, CDR2 FQNNGV, per germline. V lost 4 bases and J lost 4, with 13 bases in between. The CDR3 contains 15 residues. The DNA of the CDR3 is TGTGCCAGCAGCTCAGACTATTCCCCCACCGGGGAGCTGTTTTTT. It is translated as CASSSDYSPTGELFF.

This sequence joins TRBV5-1 and TRBJ2-1; 8 nucleotides agree with TRBD2. From germline, CDR1 is SGHRS and CDR2 YFSETQ. There are 17 residues in the CDR3. Trimming took 0 bases from V and 8 from J; bases not matched to a gene: 13. The CDR3 DNA reads as TGCGCCAGCAGCTTGGAAGTGTCTAGCGGGTCACATCATGAGCAGTTCTTC. Its translation is CASSLEVSSGSHHEQFF.

This clonotype occurred many times. V and J are TRBV6-2 or TRBV6-3 and TRBJ1-5, with 9 bases aligning to TRBD1. Trimming took 4 bases from V and 9 from J; bases not matched to a gene: 7. Looked up from germline, CDR1 is MNHEY and CDR2 is SVGEGT. The CDR3 is 14 residues long. The CDR3 region has the DNA TGTGCCAGCAGTTCCGGGACAGGGTATGGGCCCCAGCATTTT. This gives the protein CASSSGTGYGPQHF.

This clonotype showed up just a few times. The chain carries TRBV7-6 and TRBJ2-1; D may be TRBD1 (5 bases). CDR1 SGHVS and CDR2 FNYEAQ come from the germline V gene. The CDR3 runs 16 residues. The V gene lost 3 bases and the J gene lost 2 bases, with 14 bases spanning the gap. Here the CDR3 DNA reads TGTGCCAGCAGCTTGGGGCAGGCGCTTCCCTACAATGAGCAGTTCTTC. It translates to CASSLGQALPYNEQFF.

This clonotype was counted a few times. V usage is TRBV5-6 and J usage is TRBJ2-5; TRBD1 matches 10 bases. The CDR3 has 15 residues. CDR1 and CDR2 from the germline V gene are SGHDT and YYEEEE. V shed 3 bases, J shed 5 bases, and the junction held 7 bases outside the gene matches. The chain's CDR3 is CASSWDRGILETQYF. CDR3 bases: TGTGCCAGCAGCTGGGACAGGGGAATTTTGGAGACCCAGTACTTC.

There are a few counts of this clonotype. The chain couples TRBV10-1 to TRBJ2-1; no clear D gene. CDR1 and CDR2 from the germline V gene are WNHNN and SYGVQD (reference sequence). V lost 10 bases and J lost 2, with 12 bases in between. The CDR3 consists of 13 residues. CDR3 DNA sequence: TGCGCCATCTCGGACGGGCCCTACAATGAGCAGTTCTTC. Translated: CAISDGPYNEQFF.

This clonotype has just one count. The CDR3 DNA follows: TGCAGTGCTAGAGATCTTCGGGCGCGGGAGCTGTTTTTT. Its protein is CSARDLRARELFF. V and J are TRBV20-1 and TRBJ2-2; no reliable D call. V lost 0 bases and J 9 bases, leaving 11 bases between the germline ends. This CDR3 region has 13 residues. Germline assignment: CDR1 DFQATT and CDR2 SNEGSKA (reference sequence).

On this clonotype itself: The junction departs from the called germline gene at one end, perhaps through a read error. The V and J genes are TRBV10-1 and TRBJ2-1; 8 positions match TRBD1. This CDR3 is built from 15 residues. CDR1 and CDR2 from the germline V gene are WNHNN and SYGVQD (reference sequence). The CDR3 loop reads CAGSESGTGYNEQFF. In DNA form, the CDR3 reads TGCGCCGGCAGTGAGTCCGGGACAGGCTACAATGAGCAGTTCTTC.

This clonotype was observed a few times. This chain joins TRBV5-4 and TRBJ2-5; 7 bases map to TRBD1. The V gene end was trimmed by 6 bases and the J gene end by 1 base; junction bases not matched to a gene: 15. From germline, CDR1 is SGHNT and CDR2 YYREEE (reference sequence). This CDR3 is 17 amino acids long. The CDR3 nucleotides read TGTGCCAGCACAAGATACAGGGGCCCCTTTGGCCAAGAGACCCAGTACTTC. It encodes CASTRYRGPFGQETQYF.

Regarding this clonotype: The junction does not match germline at one end; this may be a read error. This rearrangement joins TRBV20-1 to TRBJ2-5; maybe TRBD2 (5 bases). The better agreement between TRBJ2-7 and the DNA end casts doubt on the J call. The CDR3 extends over 12 amino acids. Germline V CDR1 and CDR2: DFQATT, SNEGSKA (reference sequence). CDR3 DNA: TGCAGGGCTAGCCCGTGGGGTTACGAGCAGTACTTC. It is translated as CRASPWGYEQYF.

The chain combines TRBV24-1 with TRBJ1-2; D possibly corresponds to TRBD1 (6 bases). Trimming took 3 bases from V and 3 from J, leaving 13 bases between them. The germline gives CDR1 KGHDR, CDR2 SFDVKD. The CDR3 has 15 amino acids. CDR3 protein: CATSDARTAHYGYTF. The CDR3 region has the DNA TGTGCCACCAGTGATGCTCGGACAGCCCACTATGGCTACACCTTC.